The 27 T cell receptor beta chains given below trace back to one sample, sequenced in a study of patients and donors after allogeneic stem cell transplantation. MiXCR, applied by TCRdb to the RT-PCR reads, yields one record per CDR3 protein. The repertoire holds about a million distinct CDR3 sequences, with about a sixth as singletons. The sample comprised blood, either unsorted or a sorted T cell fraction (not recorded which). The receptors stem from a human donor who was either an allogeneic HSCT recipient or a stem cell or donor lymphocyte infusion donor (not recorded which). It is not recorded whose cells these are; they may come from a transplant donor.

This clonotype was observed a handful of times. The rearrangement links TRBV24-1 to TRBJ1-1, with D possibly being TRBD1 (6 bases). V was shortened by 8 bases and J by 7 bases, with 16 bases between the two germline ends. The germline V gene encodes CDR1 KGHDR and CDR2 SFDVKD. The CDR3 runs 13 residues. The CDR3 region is CATTDSFTLEAFF. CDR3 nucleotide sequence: TGTGCCACCACGGACAGTTTTACTCTTGAAGCTTTCTTT.

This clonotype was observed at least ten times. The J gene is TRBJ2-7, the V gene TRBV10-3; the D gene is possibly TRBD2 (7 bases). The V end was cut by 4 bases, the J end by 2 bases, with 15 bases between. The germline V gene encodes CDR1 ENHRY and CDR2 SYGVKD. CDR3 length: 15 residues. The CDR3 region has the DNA TGTGCCATCAGTGTAGGGGGGGAAGGCACCTACGAGCAGTACTTC. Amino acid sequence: CAISVGGEGTYEQYF.

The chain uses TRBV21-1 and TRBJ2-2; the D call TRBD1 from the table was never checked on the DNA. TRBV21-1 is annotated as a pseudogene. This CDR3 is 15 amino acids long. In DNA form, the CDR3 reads TGTGCCAGCAGCGCCACCGGGACAGCTTTCGGGGAGCTGTTTTTT. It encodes CASSATGTAFGELFF.

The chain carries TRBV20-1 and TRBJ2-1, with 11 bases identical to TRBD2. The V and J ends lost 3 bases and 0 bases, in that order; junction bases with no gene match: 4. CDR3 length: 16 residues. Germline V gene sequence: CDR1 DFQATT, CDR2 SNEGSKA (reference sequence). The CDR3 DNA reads TGCAGTGCTAGGTCTAGCGGGGGGAGCTCCTACAATGAGCAGTTCTTC. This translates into CSARSSGGSSYNEQFF.

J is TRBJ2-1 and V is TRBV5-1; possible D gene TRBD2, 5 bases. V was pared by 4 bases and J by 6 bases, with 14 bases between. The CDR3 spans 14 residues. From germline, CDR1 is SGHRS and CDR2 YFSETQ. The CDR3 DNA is TGCGCCAGCAGCCCAACCGGGGTAGCCAATGAGCAGTTCTTC. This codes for CASSPTGVANEQFF.

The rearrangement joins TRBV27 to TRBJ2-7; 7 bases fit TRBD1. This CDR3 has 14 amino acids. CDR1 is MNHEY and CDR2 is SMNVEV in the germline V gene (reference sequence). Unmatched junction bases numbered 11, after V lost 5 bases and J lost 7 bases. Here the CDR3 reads CASSLRQGRGEQYF. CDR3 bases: TGTGCCAGCAGTCTGAGACAGGGTCGAGGGGAGCAGTACTTC.

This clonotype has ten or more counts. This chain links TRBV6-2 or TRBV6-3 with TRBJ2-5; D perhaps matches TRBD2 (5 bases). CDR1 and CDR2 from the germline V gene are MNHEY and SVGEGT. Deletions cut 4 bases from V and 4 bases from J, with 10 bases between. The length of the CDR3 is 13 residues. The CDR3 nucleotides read TGTGCCAGCAGTTCCGGGATCGGAGAGACCCAGTACTTC. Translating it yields CASSSGIGETQYF.

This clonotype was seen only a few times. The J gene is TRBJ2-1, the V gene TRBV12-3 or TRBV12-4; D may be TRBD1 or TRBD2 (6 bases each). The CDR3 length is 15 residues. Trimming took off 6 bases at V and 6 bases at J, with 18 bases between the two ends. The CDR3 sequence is CASSPGVGGTNEQFF. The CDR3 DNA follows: TGTGCCAGCAGCCCAGGGGTTGGGGGGACCAATGAGCAGTTCTTC.

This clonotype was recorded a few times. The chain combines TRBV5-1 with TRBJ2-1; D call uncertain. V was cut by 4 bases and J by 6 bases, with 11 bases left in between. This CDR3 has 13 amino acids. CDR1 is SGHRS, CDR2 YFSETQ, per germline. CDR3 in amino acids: CASSDGVGNEQFF. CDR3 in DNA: TGCGCCAGCAGCGATGGAGTAGGCAATGAGCAGTTCTTC.

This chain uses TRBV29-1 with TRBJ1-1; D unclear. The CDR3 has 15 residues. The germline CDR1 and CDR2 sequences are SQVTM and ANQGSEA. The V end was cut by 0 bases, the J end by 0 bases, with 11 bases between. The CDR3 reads CSVEDLKLMNTEAFF. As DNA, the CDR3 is TGCAGCGTTGAAGATCTTAAGTTAATGAACACTGAAGCTTTCTTT.

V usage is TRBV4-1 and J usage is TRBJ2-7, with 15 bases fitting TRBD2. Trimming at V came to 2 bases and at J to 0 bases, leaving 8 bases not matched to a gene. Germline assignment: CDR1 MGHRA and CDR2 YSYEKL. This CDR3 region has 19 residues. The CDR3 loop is CASSQLRTSGRVSSYEQYF. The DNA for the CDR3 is TGCGCCAGCAGCCAATTAAGGACTAGCGGGAGGGTTAGCTCCTACGAGCAGTACTTC.

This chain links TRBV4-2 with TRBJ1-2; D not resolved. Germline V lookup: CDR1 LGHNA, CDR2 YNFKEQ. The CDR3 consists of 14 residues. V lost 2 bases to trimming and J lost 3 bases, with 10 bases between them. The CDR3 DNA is TGTGCCAGCAGCCAATTAGGGCTAGACTATGGCTACACCTTC. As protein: CASSQLGLDYGYTF.

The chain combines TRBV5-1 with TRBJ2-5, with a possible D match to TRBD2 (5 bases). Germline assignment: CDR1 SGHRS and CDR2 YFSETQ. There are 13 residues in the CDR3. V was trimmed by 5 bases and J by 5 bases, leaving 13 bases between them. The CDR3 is CASRVSSMETQYF. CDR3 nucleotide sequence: TGCGCCAGCAGAGTATCTAGCATGGAGACCCAGTACTTC.

DNA for the CDR3: TGCAGCGCCCGGGACAGGGTAGGGGAGCAGTACTTC. Amino acids: CSARDRVGEQYF. The V gene is TRBV29-1, the J gene TRBJ2-7; 9 bases are shared with TRBD1. With 7 bases clipped from V and 7 bases from J, the junction kept 8 bases outside the gene matches. CDR3 length: 12 residues. Germline V lookup: CDR1 SQVTM, CDR2 ANQGSEA.

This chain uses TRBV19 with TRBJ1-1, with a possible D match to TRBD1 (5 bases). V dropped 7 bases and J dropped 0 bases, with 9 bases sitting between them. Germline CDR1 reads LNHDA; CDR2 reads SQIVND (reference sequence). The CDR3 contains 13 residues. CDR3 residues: CASTVGLNTEAFF. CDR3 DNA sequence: TGTGCCAGTACTGTGGGACTGAACACTGAAGCTTTCTTT. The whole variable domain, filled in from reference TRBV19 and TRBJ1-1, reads DGGITQSPKYLFRKEGQNVTLSCEQNLNHDAMYWYRQDPGQGLRLIYYSQIVNDFQKGDIAEGYSVSREKKESFPLTVTSAQKNPTAFYLCASTVGLNTEAFFGQGTRLTVV.

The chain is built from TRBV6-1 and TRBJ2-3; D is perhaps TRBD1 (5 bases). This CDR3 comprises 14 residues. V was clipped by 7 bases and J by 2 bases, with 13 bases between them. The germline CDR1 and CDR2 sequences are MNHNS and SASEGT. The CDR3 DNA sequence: TGTGCCAGCAAGGACACACGAATCACAGATACGCAGTATTTT. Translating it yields CASKDTRITDTQYF.

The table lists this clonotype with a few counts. CDR3 amino acids: CASSRRTSGRYNEQFF. CDR3 bases: TGTGCCAGCAGCAGACGGACTAGCGGGAGGTACAATGAGCAGTTCTTC. The chain couples TRBV13 to TRBJ2-1; 14 nucleotides line up with TRBD2. This CDR3 spans 16 amino acids. The J segment lost 4 bases and the V segment lost 5 bases, leaving 4 bases of the junction unmatched. Germline V gene sequence: CDR1 PRHDT, CDR2 FYEKMQ (reference sequence).

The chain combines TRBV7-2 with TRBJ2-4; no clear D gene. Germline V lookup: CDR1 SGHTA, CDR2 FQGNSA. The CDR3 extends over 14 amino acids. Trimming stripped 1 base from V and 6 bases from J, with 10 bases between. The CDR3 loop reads CASSLELHLNIQYF. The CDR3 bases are TGTGCCAGCAGCTTAGAACTACACTTAAACATTCAGTACTTC.

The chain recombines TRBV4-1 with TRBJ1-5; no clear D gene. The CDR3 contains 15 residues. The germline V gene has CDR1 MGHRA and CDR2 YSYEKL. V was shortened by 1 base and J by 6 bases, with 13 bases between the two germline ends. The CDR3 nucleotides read TGCGCCAGCAGCCAAGGTCCCCAAGCAGGTCAGCCCCAGCATTTT. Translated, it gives CASSQGPQAGQPQHF.

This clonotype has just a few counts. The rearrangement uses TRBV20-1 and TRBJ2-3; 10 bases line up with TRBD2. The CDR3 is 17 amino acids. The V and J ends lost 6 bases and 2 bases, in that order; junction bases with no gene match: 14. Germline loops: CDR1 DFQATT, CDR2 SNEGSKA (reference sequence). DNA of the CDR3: TGCAGTGCCCAACGACGGACTAGCGGCCGAAACACAGATACGCAGTATTTT. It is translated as CSAQRRTSGRNTDTQYF.

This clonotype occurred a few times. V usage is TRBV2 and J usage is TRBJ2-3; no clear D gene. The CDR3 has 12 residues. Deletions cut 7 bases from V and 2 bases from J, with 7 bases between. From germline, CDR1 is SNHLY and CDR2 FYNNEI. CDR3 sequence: CASKVNTDTQYF. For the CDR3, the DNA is TGTGCCAGCAAAGTGAACACAGATACGCAGTATTTT.

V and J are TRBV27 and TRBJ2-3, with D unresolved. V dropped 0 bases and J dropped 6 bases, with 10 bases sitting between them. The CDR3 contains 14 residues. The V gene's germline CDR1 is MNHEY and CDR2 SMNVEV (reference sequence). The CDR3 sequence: CASSLSKSVDTQYF. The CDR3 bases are TGTGCCAGCAGTTTATCTAAAAGTGTGGATACGCAGTATTTT.

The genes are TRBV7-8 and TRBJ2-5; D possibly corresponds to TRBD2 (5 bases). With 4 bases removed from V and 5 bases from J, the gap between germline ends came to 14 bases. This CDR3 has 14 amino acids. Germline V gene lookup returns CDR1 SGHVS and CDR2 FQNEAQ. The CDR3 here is CASSWVLERETQYF. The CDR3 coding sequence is TGTGCCAGCAGCTGGGTTCTTGAGCGGGAGACCCAGTACTTC.

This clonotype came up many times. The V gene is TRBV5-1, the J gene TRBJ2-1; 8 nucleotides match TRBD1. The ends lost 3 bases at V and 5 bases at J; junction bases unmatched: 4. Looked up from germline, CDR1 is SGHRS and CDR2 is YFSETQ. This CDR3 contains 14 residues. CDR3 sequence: CASSSGTGNNEQFF. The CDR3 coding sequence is TGCGCCAGCAGCTCCGGGACAGGTAACAATGAGCAGTTCTTC. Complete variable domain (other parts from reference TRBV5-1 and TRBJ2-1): KAGVTQTPRYLIKTRGQQVTLSCSPISGHRSVSWYQQTPGQGLQFLFEYFSETQRNKGNFPGRFSGRQFSNSRSEMNVSTLELGDSALYLCASSSGTGNNEQFFGPGTRLTVL.

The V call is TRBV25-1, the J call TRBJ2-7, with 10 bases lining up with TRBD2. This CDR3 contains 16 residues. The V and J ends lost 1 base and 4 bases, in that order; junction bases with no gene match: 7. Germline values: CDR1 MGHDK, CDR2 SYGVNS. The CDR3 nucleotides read TGTGCCAGCAGTGAATGGTCGGCTAGCGGGAGTTACGAGCAGTACTTC. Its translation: CASSEWSASGSYEQYF.

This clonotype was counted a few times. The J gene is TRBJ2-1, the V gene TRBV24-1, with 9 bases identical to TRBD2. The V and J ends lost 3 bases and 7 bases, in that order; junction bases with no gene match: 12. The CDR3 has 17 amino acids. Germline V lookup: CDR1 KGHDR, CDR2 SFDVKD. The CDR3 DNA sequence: TGTGCCACCAGTGATCCACTCTTAGCGGGAGAGGCGAATGAGCAGTTCTTC. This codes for CATSDPLLAGEANEQFF.

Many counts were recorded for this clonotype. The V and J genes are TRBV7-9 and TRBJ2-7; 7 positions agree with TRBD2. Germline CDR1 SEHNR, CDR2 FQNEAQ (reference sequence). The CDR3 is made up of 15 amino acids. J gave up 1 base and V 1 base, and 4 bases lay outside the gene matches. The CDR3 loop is CASSLEREPSYEQYF. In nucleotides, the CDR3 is TGTGCCAGCAGCTTAGAGCGGGAACCATCCTACGAGCAGTACTTC.